Listed here is a single TCR beta chain. These data are taken from a study of blood T cell repertoires in COVID-19. Turning to the study itself: There were acute and convalescent COVID-19 samples, and they came from the United States, Italy and Spain. Nucleic acid was either cDNA or gDNA, and it came from T cells, B-cell-depleted T cells, or PBMCs.

The germline V gene has CDR1 SGHRS and CDR2 YFSETQ. Trimming cost V 0 bases and J 0 bases, with 12 bases left between them. The CDR3 consists of 16 residues. Per the authors' pipeline: For nucleated cells, counts were estimated from reference gene primer amplification. Clones were sequenced by immunoSEQ multiplex PCR, and TCRdb holds only the in-frame ones, with some missing. The DNA was the basis for D and trimming; V, J and clone size are from that table. The data show fewer than 50,000 clones, around nine tenths seen once. Sequencing input: peripheral blood. The TCR originated in a man aged 45 to 65 with COVID-19, enrolled during active disease. This chain uses TRBV5-1 with TRBJ1-1; D gene unclear. CDR3 in amino acids: CASSLGVGRVNTEAFF. For the CDR3, the DNA is TGCGCCAGCAGCTTGGGTGTCGGTCGGGTGAACACTGAAGCTTTCTTT.